These 30 T cell receptor beta chains were all obtained from the same sample, sequenced in a study of shared clonotypes between healthy human individuals. Libraries were prepared by immunoSEQ multiplex PCR; TCRdb keeps only in-frame clonotypes and omits some of them. The sample lists some 500,000 clones; about 96% were seen once. Sequences were obtained from naive CD4+ T cells sorted from blood. The subset denotes: CD45RA+ positively selected. The receptors stem from a woman under 40 in good health.

The CDR3 DNA reads as TGCGCCAGCAGCCGAGGGACTTCCAGCTCCTACGAGCAGTACTTC. This encodes CASSRGTSSSYEQYF. J is TRBJ2-7 and V is TRBV10-2; D is possibly TRBD2 (6 bases). Germline V gives CDR1 WSHSY, CDR2 SAAADI. The CDR3 consists of 15 residues. V was shortened by 6 bases and J by 0 bases, with 15 bases between the two germline ends.

The rearrangement links TRBV4-1 to TRBJ2-5; tentative D call: TRBD2 (6 bases). The last part of the DNA fits TRBJ2-7 better; the J call may be wrong. The germline V gene encodes CDR1 MGHRA and CDR2 YSYEKL. CDR3 size: 15 residues. The CDR3 here is CASSPGPGVTYEQYF. CDR3 DNA sequence: TGCGCCAGCAGCCCGGGCCCGGGAGTGACTTACGAGCAGTACTTC.

The chain couples TRBV14 to TRBJ2-7, with a weak D call TRBD2 (5 bases). The CDR3 extends over 13 amino acids. Germline CDR1 reads SGHDN; CDR2 reads FVKESK. V lost 1 base and J lost 7, with 11 bases in between. CDR3 amino acids: CASSQVRAREQYF. The CDR3 coding sequence is TGTGCCAGCAGCCAAGTGAGGGCCCGGGAGCAGTACTTC.

The chain combines TRBV6-5 with TRBJ1-1; D is unclear. Germline values: CDR1 MNHEY, CDR2 SVGAGI. The V and J ends lost 0 bases and 5 bases respectively, with 7 bases between them. The CDR3 has 13 residues. CDR3 nucleotides: TGTGCCAGCAGTTACTCTTTGGAGACTGAAGCTTTCTTT. Encoded protein: CASSYSLETEAFF.

The rearrangement links TRBV7-9 to TRBJ2-2; D ambiguous. Germline V lookup: CDR1 SEHNR, CDR2 FQNEAQ (reference sequence). V was clipped by 5 bases and J by 6 bases, with 1 base between them. The CDR3 extends over 10 amino acids. The CDR3 region is CASSPGELFF. For the CDR3, the DNA is TGTGCCAGCAGCCCCGGGGAGCTGTTTTTT.

The V gene is TRBV7-8, the J gene TRBJ1-2; D is unresolved. V was cut by 5 bases and J by 4 bases, with 29 bases left in between. The CDR3 consists of 19 residues. CDR1 and CDR2 (germline): SGHVS, FQNEAQ. CDR3 sequence (DNA): TGTGCCAGCAGCCCGCAGTCACAACGATTTCCGGGGAAGTCCTATGGCTACACCTTC. This codes for CASSPQSQRFPGKSYGYTF.

This chain joins TRBV28 and TRBJ2-1, with 7 bases that match TRBD1. The CDR3 is made up of 14 amino acids. With 6 bases clipped from V and 0 bases from J, the junction kept 2 bases outside the gene matches. From germline, CDR1 is MDHEN and CDR2 SYDVKM. Written as DNA, the CDR3 is TGTGCCAGCAGGACAGGGTTCTCCTACAATGAGCAGTTCTTC. This gives the protein CASRTGFSYNEQFF.

The rearrangement joins TRBV21-1 to TRBJ2-2. TRBV21-1 corresponds to a pseudogene. This CDR3 contains 12 residues. CDR3 sequence: CASKENTGELFF. The CDR3 DNA is TGTGCCAGCAAGGAGAACACCGGGGAGCTGTTTTTT.

This chain joins TRBV6-6 and TRBJ1-5; the D gene is possibly TRBD1 (6 bases). Trimming stripped 0 bases from V and 6 bases from J, with 15 bases between. Germline-derived CDR1 and CDR2 are MNHNY and SVGAGI (reference sequence). This CDR3 is built from 16 residues. The CDR3 here is CASSYSRATGRQPQHF. The CDR3 DNA is TGTGCCAGCAGTTACTCGAGGGCGACAGGACGTCAGCCCCAGCATTTT.

The genes are TRBV29-1 and TRBJ1-5, with D perhaps TRBD1 (6 bases). V was trimmed by 7 bases and J by 4 bases, leaving 11 bases between them. Germline assignment: CDR1 SQVTM and CDR2 ANQGSEA. The length of the CDR3 is 12 residues. The CDR3 reads CSARGSNQPQHF. The CDR3 region has the DNA TGCAGCGCGAGGGGGTCGAATCAGCCCCAGCATTTT. Drawing the rest from reference TRBV29-1 and TRBJ1-5, the complete variable domain is SAVISQKPSRDICQRGTSLTIQCQVDSQVTMMFWYRQQPGQSLTLIATANQGSEATYESGFVIDKFPISRPNLTFSTLTVSNMSPEDSSIYLCSARGSNQPQHFGDGTRLSIL.

V gene TRBV7-7 combines with J gene TRBJ2-1, with 11 positions matching TRBD2. From germline, CDR1 is SSHAT and CDR2 FNYEAQ (reference sequence). V lost 4 bases to trimming and J lost 8 bases; unmatched junction nucleotides: 4. The CDR3 runs to 14 residues. CDR3 sequence reads: CASSSGLAVDEQFF. The CDR3 DNA follows: TGTGCCAGCAGCTCGGGACTAGCGGTCGATGAGCAGTTCTTC.

A note on this clone: The germline gene is not matched at one end of the junction; a read error may be the cause. This chain's CDR3 is CASTIQGAGGELFF. CDR3 nucleotides: TGTGCCAGTACTATACAGGGGGCAGGCGGGGAGCTGTTTTTT. The V gene is TRBV19, the J gene TRBJ2-2; 9 bases are a match to TRBD1. Germline CDR1 is LNHDA and CDR2 is SQIVND (reference sequence). This CDR3 is 14 amino acids long.

The chain links TRBV10-1 to TRBJ2-7; 7 nucleotides agree with TRBD2. Looked up from germline, CDR1 is WNHNN and CDR2 is SYGVQD (reference sequence). The CDR3 spans 14 residues. The V and J ends lost 4 bases and 3 bases, in that order; junction bases with no gene match: 6. CDR3 residues: CASSASGKIYEQYF. DNA of the CDR3: TGCGCCAGCAGTGCCAGCGGGAAGATCTACGAGCAGTACTTC.

The chain employs TRBV2 and TRBJ1-5; D gene uncertain. CDR3 size: 14 residues. The V gene lost 3 bases and the J gene lost 2 bases, with 8 bases spanning the gap. Germline CDR1 and CDR2: SNHLY and FYNNEI. The CDR3 nucleotides read TGTGCCAGCAGTGAGGGTGATGGCAATCAGCCCCAGCATTTT. It encodes CASSEGDGNQPQHF.

This CDR3 reads CASSDARGSGEQFF. In DNA, the CDR3 is TGTGCCAGCAGTGACGCCAGGGGCAGCGGTGAGCAGTTCTTC. This sequence joins TRBV2 and TRBJ2-1; TRBD1 is a possible D gene (6 bases). Germline CDR1 SNHLY, CDR2 FYNNEI. The CDR3 has 14 amino acids. Trimming took 3 bases from V and 9 from J, leaving 15 bases between them.

The V call is TRBV25-1, the J call TRBJ2-3; D could derive from TRBD1 or TRBD2 (5 bases each). V lost 4 bases to trimming and J lost 6 bases, with 17 bases between them. The CDR3 contains 15 residues. Germline V CDR1 and CDR2: MGHDK, SYGVNS. CDR3 sequence reads: CASSGHLRGTDTQYF. The CDR3 DNA sequence: TGTGCCAGCAGTGGGCACCTACGAGGGACCGATACGCAGTATTTT.

The rearrangement uses TRBV27 and TRBJ1-3; D is uncertain. The CDR3 runs to 12 residues. V lost 5 bases, J lost 2 bases, and 4 bases lay in between. Germline lookup yields CDR1 MNHEY and CDR2 SMNVEV (reference sequence). CDR3 sequence reads: CASSGAGNTIYF. The CDR3 nucleotides are TGTGCCAGCAGTGGGGCTGGAAACACCATATATTTT.

The V gene is TRBV5-1, the J gene TRBJ2-5; tentative D call: TRBD1 (6 bases). The J call may not be correct, given that the DNA end is closer to TRBJ2-7. Germline V gene lookup returns CDR1 SGHRS and CDR2 YFSETQ. This CDR3 comprises 16 residues. CDR3 nucleotides: TGCGCCAGCAGCTTGGACTGGGGGCCGGCCCTCTACGAGCAGTACTTC. It specifies CASSLDWGPALYEQYF.

The V gene is TRBV9, the J gene TRBJ2-1; the D call may be TRBD1 or TRBD2 (5 bases each). V gave up 1 base and J gave up 1 base, with 12 bases separating them. CDR1 and CDR2 from the germline V gene are SGDLS and YYNGEE. This CDR3 region has 16 residues. The CDR3 bases are TGTGCCAGCAGCGTAACCGGGACCACTTCCTACAATGAGCAGTTCTTC. Translating gives CASSVTGTTSYNEQFF.

This clone was recorded once. The chain couples TRBV19 to TRBJ2-3; the match to TRBD2 covers 13 bases. Per germline, CDR1 LNHDA and CDR2 SQIVND (reference sequence). The trim removed 8 bases at V and 3 bases at J, leaving 17 bases unmatched. This CDR3 region has 19 residues. CDR3 in DNA: TGTGCCAGTTTACCCCGGACTAGCGGGAGTTTTGTCGGTACAGATACGCAGTATTTT. Protein sequence: CASLPRTSGSFVGTDTQYF. Full variable domain (rest looked up from reference TRBV19 and TRBJ2-3): DGGITQSPKYLFRKEGQNVTLSCEQNLNHDAMYWYRQDPGQGLRLIYYSQIVNDFQKGDIAEGYSVSREKKESFPLTVTSAQKNPTAFYLCASLPRTSGSFVGTDTQYFGPGTRLTVL.

The chain combines TRBV7-9 with TRBJ2-2, with 9 nucleotides matching TRBD1. There are 15 residues in the CDR3. The junction had 7 bases not matched to a gene; V was cut back by 5 bases and J by 6 bases. In germline, CDR1 is SEHNR, CDR2 FQNEAQ (reference sequence). The CDR3 loop is CASSLGQGLAGELFF. CDR3 in DNA: TGTGCCAGCAGCCTGGGACAGGGTCTTGCCGGGGAGCTGTTTTTT.

The chain couples TRBV7-2 to TRBJ1-5, with 8 nucleotides matching TRBD1. CDR1 is SGHTA and CDR2 is FQGNSA in the germline V gene. The CDR3 runs to 17 residues. V shed 5 bases and J 2 bases; nucleotides not matched to a gene: 11. CDR3 DNA sequence: TGTGCCAGCAGCGCAACTAATGACAGGGGCGGCAATCAGCCCCAGCATTTT. Residues: CASSATNDRGGNQPQHF.

V is TRBV7-6 and J is TRBJ1-1; D not resolved. CDR3 length equals 13 residues. The V end lost 5 bases, the J end lost 1 base, and 8 bases lay between the germline ends. CDR1 SGHVS and CDR2 FNYEAQ come from the germline V gene. The CDR3 protein is CASSPQANTEAFF. DNA of the CDR3: TGTGCCAGCAGCCCCCAAGCGAACACTGAAGCTTTCTTT.

V and J are TRBV7-9 and TRBJ1-1; D gene unclear. CDR3 length: 13 amino acids. Trimming shortened V by 1 base and J by 6 bases, and 9 bases separated the two germline ends. Germline V gives CDR1 SEHNR, CDR2 FQNEAQ (reference sequence). The CDR3 region is CASSLVQYAEAFF. The CDR3 DNA is TGTGCCAGCAGCTTAGTACAGTATGCTGAAGCTTTCTTT.

The rearrangement joins TRBV7-8 to TRBJ1-5, with D unclear. The CDR3 runs to 16 residues. The germline V and J ends were trimmed by 2 bases and 0 bases, with 11 bases remaining between them. The germline gives CDR1 SGHVS, CDR2 FQNEAQ. In nucleotides, the CDR3 is TGTGCCAGCAGCTTATTGGCAGAGTATAGCAATCAGCCCCAGCATTTT. Protein sequence: CASSLLAEYSNQPQHF.

This sequence joins TRBV5-4 and TRBJ2-3; 7 bases line up with TRBD2. Germline CDR1 SGHNT, CDR2 YYREEE (reference sequence). J gave up 0 bases and V 5 bases, and 6 bases lay outside the gene matches. The length of the CDR3 is 15 residues. The CDR3 spells CASRRQAGSTDTQYF. CDR3 bases: TGTGCCAGCAGGCGGCAAGCGGGAAGCACAGATACGCAGTATTTT.

This chain joins TRBV28 and TRBJ2-5; TRBD2 aligns across 10 bases. V lost 6 bases and J lost 13; bases outside the gene matches: 11. CDR1 is MDHEN and CDR2 is SYDVKM in the germline V gene. The CDR3 is made up of 13 amino acids. The CDR3 sequence is CASSPKTSGPGYF. The CDR3, as DNA: TGTGCCAGCAGCCCTAAGACTAGCGGGCCAGGGTACTTC.

In its sample, this clone was seen once. The chain uses TRBV6-6 and TRBJ2-5; no clear D. The CDR3 has 15 amino acids. CDR1 MNHNY and CDR2 SVGAGI come from the germline V gene (reference sequence). V dropped 2 bases and J dropped 5 bases, with 15 bases sitting between them. CDR3 sequence: CASSYTKQASETQYF. In DNA form, the CDR3 reads TGTGCCAGCAGTTACACCAAGCAGGCTTCGGAGACCCAGTACTTC.

The chain has TRBV28 and TRBJ2-3; 8 bases agree with TRBD2. Losses at the gene ends were 5 bases for V and 0 bases for J; bases not matched to a gene: 10. Germline CDR1 reads MDHEN; CDR2 reads SYDVKM. The CDR3 spans 17 residues. The CDR3 nucleotides read TGTGCCAGCAGTGCCCCCTCGGGACTAGGAAGCACAGATACGCAGTATTTT. It codes for CASSAPSGLGSTDTQYF. Using reference TRBV28 and TRBJ2-3 for the parts outside the CDR3, the full variable domain is DVKVTQSSRYLVKRTGEKVFLECVQDMDHENMFWYRQDPGLGLRLIYFSYDVKMKEKGDIPEGYSVSREKKERFSLILESASTNQTSMYLCASSAPSGLGSTDTQYFGPGTRLTVL.

The V call is TRBV5-4, the J call TRBJ2-1; D perhaps matches TRBD2 (6 bases). This CDR3 is built from 13 residues. Between the trimmed V and J ends, which lost 2 bases and 8 bases, there was a span of 11 bases. Germline values: CDR1 SGHNT, CDR2 YYREEE (reference sequence). The CDR3 nucleotides are TGTGCCAGCAGCTTTCGGGGGATCGATGAGCAGTTCTTC. It yields the protein CASSFRGIDEQFF.